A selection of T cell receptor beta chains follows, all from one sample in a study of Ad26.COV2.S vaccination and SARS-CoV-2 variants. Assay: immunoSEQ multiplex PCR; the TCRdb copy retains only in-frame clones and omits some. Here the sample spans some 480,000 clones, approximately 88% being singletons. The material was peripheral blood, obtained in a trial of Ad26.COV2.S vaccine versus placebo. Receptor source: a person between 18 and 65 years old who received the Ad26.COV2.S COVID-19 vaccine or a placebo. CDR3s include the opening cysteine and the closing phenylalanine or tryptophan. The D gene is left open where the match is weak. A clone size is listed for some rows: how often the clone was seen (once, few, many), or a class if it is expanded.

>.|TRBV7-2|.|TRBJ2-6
CASSLVSGAGANVLTF
TGTGCCAGCAGCTTAGTCTCAGGGGCTGGGGCCAACGTCCTGACTTTC
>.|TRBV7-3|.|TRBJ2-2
CASSPHGGRSTGELFF
TGTGCCAGCAGCCCCCACGGGGGGCGGTCCACCGGGGAGCTGTTTTTT
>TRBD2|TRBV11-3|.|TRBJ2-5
CASSGQREGAKTQYF
TGTGCCAGCAGCGGCCAGCGGGAGGGGGCAAAGACCCAGTACTTC
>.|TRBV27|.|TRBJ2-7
CASKAGTTTYEQYF
TGTGCCAGCAAAGCCGGGACGACCACCTACGAGCAGTACTTC
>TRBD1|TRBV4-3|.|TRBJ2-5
CASSQGQGGETQYF
TGCGCCAGCAGCCAAGGACAGGGCGGGGAGACCCAGTACTTC
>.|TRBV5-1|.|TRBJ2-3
CASSFSGSSTDTQYF
TGCGCCAGCAGCTTTTCAGGGAGTTCCACAGATACGCAGTATTTT
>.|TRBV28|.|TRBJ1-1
CASSPPGPTGAEAFF
TGTGCCAGCAGTCCCCCCGGTCCGACAGGCGCCGAAGCTTTCTTT
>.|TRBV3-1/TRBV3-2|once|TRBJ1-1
CASSQNVGGTEAFF
TGTGCCAGCAGCCAAAACGTCGGGGGCACTGAAGCTTTCTTT
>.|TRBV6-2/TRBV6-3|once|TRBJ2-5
CASTPRRYQETQYF
TGTGCCAGCACCCCGAGGCGGTACCAAGAGACCCAGTACTTC
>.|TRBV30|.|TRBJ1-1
CAGTPGDTEAFF
TGTGCCGGCACACCGGGGGACACTGAAGCTTTCTTT
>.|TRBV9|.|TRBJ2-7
CASSVQGRFLSYEQYF
TGTGCCAGCAGCGTCCAGGGGCGGTTCCTCTCCTACGAGCAGTACTTC
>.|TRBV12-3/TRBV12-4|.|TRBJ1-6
CASSQLQNSPLHF
TGTGCCAGCAGCCAACTACAGAATTCACCCCTCCACTTT
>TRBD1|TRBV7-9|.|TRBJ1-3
CATLTPPGQVYF
TGTGCCACCCTGACCCCTCCGGGACAGGTTTATTTT
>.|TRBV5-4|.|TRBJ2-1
CASSFTSSSYNEQFF
TGTGCCAGCAGCTTCACTAGCAGCTCCTACAATGAGCAGTTCTTC
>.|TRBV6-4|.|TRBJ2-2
CASSRAPGATPTELFF
TGTGCCAGCAGCAGGGCCCCGGGGGCGACGCCTACGGAGCTGTTTTTT
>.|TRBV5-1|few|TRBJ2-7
CASSKNNSPVHPYEQYF
TGCGCCAGCAGCAAAAATAACTCTCCCGTACACCCGTACGAGCAGTACTTC
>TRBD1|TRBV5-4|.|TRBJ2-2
CASSVLQGGTGELFF
TGTGCCAGCAGTGTGTTACAGGGGGGAACCGGGGAGCTGTTTTTT
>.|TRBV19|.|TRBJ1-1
CASRLYGQYTEAFF
TGTGCCAGTAGGCTTTACGGACAGTACACTGAAGCTTTCTTT
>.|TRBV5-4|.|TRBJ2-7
CASSLFGSYEQYF
TGTGCCAGCAGCTTGTTCGGCAGCTACGAGCAGTACTTC
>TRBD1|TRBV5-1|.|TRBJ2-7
CASSLTEMTGISRYEQYF
TGCGCCAGCAGCTTGACAGAGATGACAGGGATTTCCCGCTACGAGCAGTACTTC
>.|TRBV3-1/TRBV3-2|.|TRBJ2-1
CASYTPLYNEQFF
TGTGCCAGTTACACACCGCTCTACAATGAGCAGTTCTTC
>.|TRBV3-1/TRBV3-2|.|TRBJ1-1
CASSPTVLNTEAFF
TGTGCCAGCAGCCCGACGGTCCTGAACACTGAAGCTTTCTTT
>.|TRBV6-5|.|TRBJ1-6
CASREGRVIGSPLHF
TGTGCCAGCAGAGAGGGCAGAGTGATCGGTTCACCCCTCCACTTT
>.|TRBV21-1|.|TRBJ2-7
CASSIDEQYF
TGTGCCAGCAGCATAGACGAGCAGTACTTC
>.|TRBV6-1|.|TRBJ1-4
CASSEALGLMKKLFF
TGTGCCAGCAGTGAAGCGCTCGGCCTAATGAAAAAACTGTTTTTT
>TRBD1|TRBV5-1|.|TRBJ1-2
CASSLTTGQGYGYTF
TGCGCCAGCAGCTTGACCACGGGACAGGGGTATGGCTACACCTTC
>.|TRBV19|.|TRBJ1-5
CASRNRVGQPQHF
TGTGCCAGTAGAAACAGGGTTGGCCAGCCCCAGCATTTT
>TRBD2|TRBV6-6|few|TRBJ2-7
CASSASGSYEQYF
TGTGCCAGCTCGGCTAGCGGGAGTTACGAGCAGTACTTC
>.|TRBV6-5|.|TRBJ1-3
CASSTDRDANTIYF
TGTGCCAGCAGCACCGACAGAGACGCTAACACCATATATTTT
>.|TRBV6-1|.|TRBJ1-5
CASSEGPGSNQPQHF
TGTGCCAGCAGTGAAGGACCGGGGAGCAATCAGCCCCAGCATTTT
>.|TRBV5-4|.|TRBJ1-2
CASSVYRDYGYTF
TGTGCCAGCAGCGTATATAGAGACTATGGCTACACCTTC
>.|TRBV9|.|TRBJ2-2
CASSVVQVNTGELFF
TGTGCCAGCAGCGTAGTCCAGGTCAACACCGGGGAGCTGTTTTTT
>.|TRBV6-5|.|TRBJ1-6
CASRGDHSPLHF
TGTGCCAGCAGAGGGGACCATTCACCCCTCCACTTT
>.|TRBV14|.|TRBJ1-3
CASSQTGHLAGNTIYF
TGTGCCAGCAGTCAGACGGGACACCTGGCTGGAAACACCATATATTTT
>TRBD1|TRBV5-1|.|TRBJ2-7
CASSIGQGISSEQYF
TGCGCCAGCAGCATCGGACAGGGGATATCCTCCGAGCAGTACTTC
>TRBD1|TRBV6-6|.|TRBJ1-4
CASSDRGRGTNEKLFF
TGTGCCAGCAGCGACAGGGGGCGGGGAACTAATGAAAAACTGTTTTTT
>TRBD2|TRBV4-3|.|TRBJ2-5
CASSQGASGWGSETQYF
TGCGCCAGCAGCCAAGGGGCTAGCGGGTGGGGATCGGAGACCCAGTACTTC
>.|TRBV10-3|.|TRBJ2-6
CAITGDLSGANVLTF
TGTGCCATCACAGGAGACCTCTCTGGGGCCAACGTCCTGACTTTC
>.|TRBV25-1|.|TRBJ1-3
CASKAPDGYSGNTIYF
TGTGCCAGCAAAGCTCCCGACGGCTACTCTGGAAACACCATATATTTT
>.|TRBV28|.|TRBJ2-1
CASSLTGAHGEQFF
TGTGCCAGCAGTTTAACGGGAGCCCATGGGGAGCAGTTCTTC
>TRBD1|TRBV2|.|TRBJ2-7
CASSPDRGSYEQYF
TGTGCCAGCAGTCCCGACAGGGGCTCCTACGAGCAGTACTTC
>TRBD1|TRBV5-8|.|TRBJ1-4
CASSETGTAGPTNEKLFF
TGTGCCAGCAGCGAGACCGGGACAGCCGGCCCAACTAATGAAAAACTGTTTTTT
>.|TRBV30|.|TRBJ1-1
CAWSGRGNTEAFF
TGTGCCTGGAGTGGACGAGGGAACACTGAAGCTTTCTTT
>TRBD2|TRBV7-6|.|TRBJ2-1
CASSYGGRAFDNEQFF
TGTGCCAGCAGCTACGGCGGGAGGGCCTTTGATAATGAGCAGTTCTTC
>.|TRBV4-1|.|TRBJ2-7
CASSQESRDHGQYF
TGCGCCAGCAGCCAAGAATCACGGGACCACGGGCAGTACTTC
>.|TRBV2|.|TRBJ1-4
CASNPTVSNEKLFF
TGTGCCAGCAACCCGACAGTCTCTAATGAAAAACTGTTTTTT
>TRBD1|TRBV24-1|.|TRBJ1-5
CATSRGQGSNQPQHF
TGTGCCACCAGCCGCGGACAGGGTAGCAATCAGCCCCAGCATTTT
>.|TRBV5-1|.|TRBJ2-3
CASSLRGNADTQYF
TGCGCCAGCAGCCTCCGAGGGAACGCAGATACGCAGTATTTT
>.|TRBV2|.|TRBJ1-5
CASSPGPLNQPQHF
TGTGCCAGCAGCCCCGGGCCTCTCAATCAGCCCCAGCATTTT
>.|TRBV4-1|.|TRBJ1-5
CASSQERGALPNQPQHF
TGCGCCAGCAGCCAAGAAAGGGGGGCCCTCCCTAATCAGCCCCAGCATTTT
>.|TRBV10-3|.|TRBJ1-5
CAISGTGNQPQHF
TGTGCCATCAGTGGTACAGGGAATCAGCCCCAGCATTTT
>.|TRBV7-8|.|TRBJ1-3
CASSLSWGSGNTIYF
TGTGCCAGCAGCTTATCGTGGGGCTCTGGAAACACCATATATTTT
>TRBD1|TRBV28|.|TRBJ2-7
CASSLLGGLEQYF
TGTGCCAGCAGTTTATTAGGGGGCTTGGAGCAGTACTTC
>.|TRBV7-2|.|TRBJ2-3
CASSARTDTQYF
TGTGCCAGCAGCGCGAGGACAGATACGCAGTATTTT
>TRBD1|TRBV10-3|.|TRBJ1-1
CAISSDRGRAFF
TGTGCCATCAGCTCGGACAGGGGGAGAGCTTTCTTT
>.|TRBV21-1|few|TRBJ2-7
CATRPGGGTYEQYF
TGTGCCACCCGGCCGGGCGGGGGGACCTACGAGCAGTACTTC
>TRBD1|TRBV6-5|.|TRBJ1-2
CASSRGTGRSGYTF
TGTGCCAGCAGTAGGGGGACAGGGCGAAGCGGCTACACCTTC
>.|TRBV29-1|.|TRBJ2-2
CSAGVANTGELFF
TGCAGCGCCGGTGTCGCGAACACCGGGGAGCTGTTTTTT
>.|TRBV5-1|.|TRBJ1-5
CASSLGDRLNQPQHF
TGCGCCAGCAGCTTGGGAGACAGGTTAAATCAGCCCCAGCATTTT
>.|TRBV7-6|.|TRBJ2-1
CASSSTRLHEQFF
TGTGCCAGCAGCTCCACCAGGTTACATGAGCAGTTCTTC